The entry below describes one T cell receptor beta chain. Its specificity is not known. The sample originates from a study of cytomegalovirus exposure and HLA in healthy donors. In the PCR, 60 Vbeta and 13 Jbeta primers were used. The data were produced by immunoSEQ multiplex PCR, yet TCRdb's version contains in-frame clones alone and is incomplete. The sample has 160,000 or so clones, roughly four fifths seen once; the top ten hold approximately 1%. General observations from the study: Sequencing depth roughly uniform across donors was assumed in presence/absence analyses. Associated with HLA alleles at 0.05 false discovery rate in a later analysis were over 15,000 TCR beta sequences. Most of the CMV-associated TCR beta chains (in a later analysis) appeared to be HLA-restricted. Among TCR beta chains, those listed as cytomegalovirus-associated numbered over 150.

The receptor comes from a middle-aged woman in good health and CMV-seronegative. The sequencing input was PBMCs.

The CDR3 spells CASSLLSGRGRGSYNEQFF. CDR3 sequence (DNA): TGCGCCAGCAGCTTACTTAGCGGGAGGGGCCGGGGCTCCTACAATGAGCAGTTCTTC. The rearrangement joins TRBV5-1 to TRBJ2-1; 11 nucleotides align to TRBD2. The CDR3 runs 19 residues. Germline values: CDR1 SGHRS, CDR2 YFSETQ. The junction had 10 bases not matched to a gene; V was cut back by 2 bases and J by 0 bases. The whole variable domain, filled in from reference TRBV5-1 and TRBJ2-1, reads KAGVTQTPRYLIKTRGQQVTLSCSPISGHRSVSWYQQTPGQGLQFLFEYFSETQRNKGNFPGRFSGRQFSNSRSEMNVSTLELGDSALYLCASSLLSGRGRGSYNEQFFGPGTRLTVL.